One sample yielded the 20 T cell receptor beta chains listed below, sequenced in a study of T cell responses to AZD1222 COVID-19 vaccine. Sequencing used immunoSEQ multiplex PCR; TCRdb keeps in-frame clones, though not all of them. The table has approximately 120,000 clones, around 89% seen once. Sequencing was performed on peripheral blood, taken on day 0 of MenACWY control vaccination. The receptor source for this set is an adult in good health.

This chain links TRBV5-6 with TRBJ2-7; 8 bases fit TRBD2. CDR3 size: 15 residues. Germline V lookup: CDR1 SGHDT, CDR2 YYEEEE. The V segment lost 3 bases and the J segment 5 bases; nucleotides outside the gene matches: 10. CDR3 amino acids: CASSSFGRGADEQYF. As DNA, the CDR3 is TGTGCCAGCAGCTCTTTTGGGCGGGGGGCCGACGAGCAGTACTTC. Together with reference TRBV5-6 and TRBJ2-7, the CDR3 gives the full variable domain: DAGVTQSPTHLIKTRGQQVTLRCSPKSGHDTVSWYQQALGQGPQFIFQYYEEEERQRGNFPDRFSGHQFPNYSSELNVNALLLGDSALYLCASSSFGRGADEQYFGPGTRLTVT.

The chain couples TRBV6-5 to TRBJ1-1, with D unresolved. The V end was cut by 4 bases, the J end by 4 bases, with 16 bases between. This CDR3 is 15 amino acids long. In germline, CDR1 is MNHEY, CDR2 SVGAGI. The CDR3 DNA follows: TGTGCCAGCAGTTCCTCGACTATTAGGCGCACTGAAGCTTTCTTT. Protein: CASSSSTIRRTEAFF.

The V gene is TRBV24-1, the J gene TRBJ2-7, with 9 bases matching TRBD1. From germline, CDR1 is KGHDR and CDR2 SFDVKD. The CDR3 covers 12 residues. The junction had 5 bases not matched to a gene; V was cut back by 9 bases and J by 6 bases. This chain's CDR3 is CATGDRVGEQYF. In DNA form, the CDR3 reads TGTGCCACCGGGGACAGGGTCGGCGAGCAGTACTTC.

This chain joins TRBV5-1 and TRBJ2-7, with a possible D match to TRBD1 (7 bases). Germline values: CDR1 SGHRS, CDR2 YFSETQ. Trimming cost V 2 bases and J 7 bases, with 19 bases left between them. The CDR3 runs 15 residues. CDR3 nucleotide sequence: TGCGCCAGCAGCTTTGGACAGGCCCCTGCGGGGGAGCAGTACTTC. This codes for CASSFGQAPAGEQYF.

The CDR3: CASSSEDYGYTF. In DNA form, the CDR3 reads TGTGCCAGTAGTAGTGAGGACTATGGCTACACCTTC. V is TRBV19 and J is TRBJ1-2, with D unclear. V dropped 4 bases and J dropped 3 bases, with 6 bases sitting between them. This CDR3 comprises 12 residues. Germline V CDR1 and CDR2: LNHDA, SQIVND (reference sequence).

The chain joins TRBV6-6 to TRBJ2-2, with TRBD2 matching 8 bases. Germline trimming cut 10 bases from V and 7 bases from J; bases unmatched to any gene: 5. The V gene's germline CDR1 is MNHNY and CDR2 SVGAGI (reference sequence). The CDR3 is made up of 12 amino acids. In DNA, the CDR3 is TGTGCCACCCGGACTAGCAACGGGGAGCTGTTTTTT. Amino acid sequence: CATRTSNGELFF.

The chain uses TRBV7-9 and TRBJ2-1; 7 bases are a match to TRBD1. CDR3 size: 15 residues. V lost 7 bases, J lost 0 bases, and 6 bases stayed unmatched. Germline CDR1 reads SEHNR; CDR2 reads FQNEAQ (reference sequence). CDR3 DNA: TGTGCCAGCACAGACAGGGAGAGCTCCTACAATGAGCAGTTCTTC. This codes for CASTDRESSYNEQFF.

V usage is TRBV4-3 and J usage is TRBJ1-1, with 8 bases fitting TRBD1. The trim removed 0 bases at V and 11 bases at J, leaving 11 bases unmatched. Germline loops: CDR1 LGHNA, CDR2 YSLEER. This CDR3 spans 15 amino acids. CDR3 protein: CASSQDRWDRRFAFF. CDR3 sequence (DNA): TGCGCCAGCAGCCAAGATAGGTGGGACAGGCGGTTCGCTTTCTTT.

V and J are TRBV6-5 and TRBJ2-1; no firm D call. This CDR3 contains 16 residues. The V end lost 0 bases, the J end lost 8 bases, and 17 bases lay between the germline ends. The V gene's germline CDR1 is MNHEY and CDR2 SVGAGI. CDR3 in amino acids: CASSYSTATYNDEQFF. CDR3 sequence (DNA): TGTGCCAGCAGTTACTCTACAGCTACTTACAATGATGAGCAGTTCTTC.

This chain links TRBV7-9 with TRBJ1-2, with a possible D match to TRBD1 (5 bases). This CDR3 is built from 13 residues. Trimming cost V 1 base and J 10 bases, with 13 bases left between them. The V gene's germline CDR1 is SEHNR and CDR2 FQNEAQ (reference sequence). CDR3: CASSLESGSDYTF. CDR3 DNA: TGTGCCAGCAGCTTAGAGTCAGGGAGCGACTACACCTTC.

This clone was seen just once. The gene calls are TRBV6-2 or TRBV6-3 and TRBJ2-4; the match to TRBD2 covers 9 bases. Per germline, CDR1 MNHEY and CDR2 SVGEGT. The CDR3 is 16 amino acids. The V and J ends lost 5 bases and 3 bases, in that order; junction bases with no gene match: 8. CDR3 loop: CASSTGASGNKNIQYF. The CDR3 DNA reads TGTGCCAGCAGTACCGGGGCTAGCGGGAACAAAAACATTCAGTACTTC.

V usage is TRBV9 and J usage is TRBJ1-1; TRBD1 matches 12 bases. The CDR3 is 18 amino acids. CDR1 is SGDLS and CDR2 is YYNGEE in the germline V gene. The V and J ends lost 3 bases and 6 bases, in that order; junction bases with no gene match: 15. The CDR3 is CASSAKGDRGLRSAEAFF. The CDR3, as DNA: TGTGCCAGCAGCGCGAAGGGGGACAGGGGGCTTCGATCGGCTGAAGCTTTCTTT.

This chain connects TRBV5-3 to TRBJ2-1, with TRBD2 matching over 9 bases. TRBV5-3 is assigned to the ORF class and has an uncertain function. CDR3 length: 15 residues. V lost 0 bases, J lost 8 bases, and 6 bases stayed unmatched. For the CDR3, the DNA is TGTGCCAGAAGCTTGGCGGCGGGAGGGCAATATGAGCAGTTCTTC. Amino acid sequence: CARSLAAGGQYEQFF.

The chain uses TRBV11-2 and TRBJ1-2; possibly TRBD1 for D (5 bases). The CDR3 runs 14 residues. The V end was cut by 6 bases, the J end by 3 bases, with 14 bases between. The germline V gene encodes CDR1 SGHAT and CDR2 FQNNGV. In DNA, the CDR3 is TGTGCCAGCAGTCCCCAGGTGGGGGACTATGGCTACACCTTC. This encodes CASSPQVGDYGYTF.

This chain links TRBV6-4 with TRBJ2-2; D remains unclear. From germline, CDR1 is MRHNA and CDR2 SNTAGT. V was shortened by 0 bases and J by 4 bases, with 3 bases between the two germline ends. The CDR3 consists of 13 residues. In DNA, the CDR3 is TGTGCCAGCAGTGACTCGAGCACCGGGGAGCTGTTTTTT. Residues: CASSDSSTGELFF.

The count of this clone is one. The chain uses TRBV15 and TRBJ1-6; tentatively, D is TRBD1 (5 bases). The V and J ends lost 4 bases and 4 bases respectively, with 14 bases between them. The germline V gene has CDR1 LNHNV and CDR2 YYDKDF (reference sequence). This CDR3 comprises 16 residues. This chain's CDR3 is CATSTFGARYNSPLHF. The CDR3 nucleotides read TGTGCCACCAGCACATTTGGGGCAAGATATAATTCACCCCTCCACTTT.

The chain links TRBV3-1 (or the pseudogene TRBV3-2) to TRBJ1-2, with 7 bases fitting TRBD1. The CDR3 is 14 amino acids. Unmatched junction bases numbered 10, after V lost 4 bases and J lost 8 bases. CDR1 is LGHDT, CDR2 YNNKEL, per germline (reference sequence). CDR3 nucleotides: TGTGCCAGCAGCCCCGGGCCAGGGGGTATCGGCTACACCTTC. Residues: CASSPGPGGIGYTF.

J is TRBJ2-6 and V is TRBV7-9, with 7 positions matching TRBD1. V shed 5 bases and J 4 bases; nucleotides not matched to a gene: 11. The CDR3 length is 17 residues. CDR1 SEHNR and CDR2 FQNEAQ come from the germline V gene (reference sequence). The CDR3: CASSARGGATGANVLTF. CDR3 nucleotides: TGTGCCAGCAGCGCCCGAGGGGGCGCGACCGGGGCCAACGTCCTGACTTTC.

J is TRBJ1-3 and V is TRBV19; TRBD1 matches 10 bases. Trimming at V came to 5 bases and at J to 0 bases, leaving 10 bases not matched to a gene. The germline gives CDR1 LNHDA, CDR2 SQIVND (reference sequence). The CDR3 loop spans 18 amino acids. In DNA, the CDR3 is TGTGCCAGTAGTCCCGGGACAGGGGCGAAAAGCTCTGGAAACACCATATATTTT. Amino acid sequence: CASSPGTGAKSSGNTIYF. The full variable domain, completed using reference TRBV19 and TRBJ1-3, is DGGITQSPKYLFRKEGQNVTLSCEQNLNHDAMYWYRQDPGQGLRLIYYSQIVNDFQKGDIAEGYSVSREKKESFPLTVTSAQKNPTAFYLCASSPGTGAKSSGNTIYFGEGSWLTVV.

This clone was detected a few times. The chain recombines TRBV9 with TRBJ2-1; D remains ambiguous. CDR1 is SGDLS, CDR2 YYNGEE, per germline. V was trimmed by 3 bases and J by 5 bases, leaving 15 bases between them. CDR3 length equals 15 residues. CDR3 nucleotides: TGTGCCAGCAGCGGGACGGGTAGGGCCAACAATGAGCAGTTCTTC. Amino acids: CASSGTGRANNEQFF.